The clone carrying this T cell receptor (beta chain) has at least ten counts. Its antigen is not known. V lost 12 bases to trimming and J lost 0 bases, with 10 bases between them. The CDR3 is made up of 12 amino acids. Germline V gene sequence: CDR1 KGHDR, CDR2 SFDVKD. This specimen belongs to a study of CD8 T cells in ankylosing spondylitis. Whole-study findings and limits: Disease-linked clones reportedly concentrated significantly in matched ankylosing spondylitis synovial fluid. Characteristic of ankylosing spondylitis blood, it appeared, was a TCR beta motif comprising roughly eight highly homologous variants. A subset of motif variants has previously been described in the synovial fluid and blood of reactive arthritis.

Quantitative 5'-RACE was performed with molecular barcodes, and it yielded the TCR beta libraries. In TCRdb, the 5' RACE reads were re-called with MiXCR into one record per CDR3 protein. Of about 500,000 distinct CDR3 sequences in the sample, roughly 12% were seen once. The V gene is TRBV24-1, the J gene TRBJ1-1; TRBD1 is a possible D gene (6 bases). This TCR derives from a male donor with ankylosing spondylitis. Specimen: blood, either unsorted or a sorted T cell fraction (not recorded which). CDR3 nucleotide sequence: TGTGCCGTGGGACATTTGAACACTGAAGCTTTCTTT. This codes for CAVGHLNTEAFF.